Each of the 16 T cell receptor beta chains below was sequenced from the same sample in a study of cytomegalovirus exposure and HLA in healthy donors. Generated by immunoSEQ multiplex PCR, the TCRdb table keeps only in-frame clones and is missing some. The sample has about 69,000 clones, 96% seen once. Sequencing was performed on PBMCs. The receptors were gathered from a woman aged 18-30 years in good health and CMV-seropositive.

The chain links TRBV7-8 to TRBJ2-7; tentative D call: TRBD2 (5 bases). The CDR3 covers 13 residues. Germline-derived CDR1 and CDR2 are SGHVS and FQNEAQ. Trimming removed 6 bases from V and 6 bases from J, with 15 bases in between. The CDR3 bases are TGTGCCAGCAGTCGGACTGGGAACTCCGAGCAGTACTTC. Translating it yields CASSRTGNSEQYF.

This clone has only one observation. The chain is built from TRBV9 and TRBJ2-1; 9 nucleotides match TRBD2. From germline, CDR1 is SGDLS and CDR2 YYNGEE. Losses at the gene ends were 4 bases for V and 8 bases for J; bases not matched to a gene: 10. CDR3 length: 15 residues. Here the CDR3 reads CASSPSRGRDYEQFF. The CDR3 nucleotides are TGTGCCAGCAGCCCCAGCCGCGGGAGGGATTATGAGCAGTTCTTC.

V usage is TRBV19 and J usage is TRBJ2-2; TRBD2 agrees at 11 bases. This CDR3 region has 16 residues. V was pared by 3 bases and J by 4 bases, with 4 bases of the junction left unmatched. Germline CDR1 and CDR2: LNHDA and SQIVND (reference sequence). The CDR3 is CASSIRLAGLTGELFF. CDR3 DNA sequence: TGTGCCAGTAGTATTAGACTAGCGGGACTCACCGGGGAGCTGTTTTTT.

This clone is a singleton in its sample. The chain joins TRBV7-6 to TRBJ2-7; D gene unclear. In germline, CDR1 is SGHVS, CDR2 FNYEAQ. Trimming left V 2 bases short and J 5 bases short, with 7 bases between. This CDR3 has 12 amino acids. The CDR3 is CASSLLTDEQYF. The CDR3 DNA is TGTGCCAGCAGCTTACTAACGGACGAGCAGTACTTC.

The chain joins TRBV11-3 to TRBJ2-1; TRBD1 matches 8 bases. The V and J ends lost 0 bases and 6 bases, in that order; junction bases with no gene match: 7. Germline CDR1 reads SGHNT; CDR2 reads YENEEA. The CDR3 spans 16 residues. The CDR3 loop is CASSLEGTGGPNEQFF. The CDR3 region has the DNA TGTGCCAGCAGCTTAGAGGGTACAGGGGGTCCCAATGAGCAGTTCTTC.

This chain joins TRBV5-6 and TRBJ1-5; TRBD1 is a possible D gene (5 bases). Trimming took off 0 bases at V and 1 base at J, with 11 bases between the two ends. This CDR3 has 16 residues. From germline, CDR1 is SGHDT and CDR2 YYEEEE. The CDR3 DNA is TGTGCCAGCAGCTTGGCCGGTAGGGGAAGCAATCAGCCCCAGCATTTT. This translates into CASSLAGRGSNQPQHF.

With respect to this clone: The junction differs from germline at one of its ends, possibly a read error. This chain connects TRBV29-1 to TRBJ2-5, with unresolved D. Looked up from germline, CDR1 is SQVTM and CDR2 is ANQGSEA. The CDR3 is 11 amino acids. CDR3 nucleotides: TGCAGCGTGGAAGCGAGGGAGACCCAGTACTTC. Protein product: CSVEARETQYF.

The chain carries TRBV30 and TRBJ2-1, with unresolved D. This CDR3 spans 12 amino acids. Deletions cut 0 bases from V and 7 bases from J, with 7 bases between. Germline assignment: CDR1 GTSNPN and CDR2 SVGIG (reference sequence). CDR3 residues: CAWSVLANEQFF. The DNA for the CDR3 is TGTGCCTGGAGTGTACTCGCGAATGAGCAGTTCTTC.

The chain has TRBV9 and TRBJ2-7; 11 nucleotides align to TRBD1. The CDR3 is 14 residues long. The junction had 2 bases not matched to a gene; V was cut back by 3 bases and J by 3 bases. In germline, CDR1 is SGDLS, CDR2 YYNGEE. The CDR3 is CASSGGTGGYEQYF. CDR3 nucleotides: TGTGCCAGCAGCGGGGGGACAGGGGGCTACGAGCAGTACTTC.

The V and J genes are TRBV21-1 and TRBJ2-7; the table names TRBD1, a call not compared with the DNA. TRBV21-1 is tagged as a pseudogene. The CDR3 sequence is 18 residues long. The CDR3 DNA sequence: TGTGCCAGCAGCAAAAGATTCGGGAAGGGACAGTCCGACCACGAGCAGTACTTC. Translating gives CASSKRFGKGQSDHEQYF.

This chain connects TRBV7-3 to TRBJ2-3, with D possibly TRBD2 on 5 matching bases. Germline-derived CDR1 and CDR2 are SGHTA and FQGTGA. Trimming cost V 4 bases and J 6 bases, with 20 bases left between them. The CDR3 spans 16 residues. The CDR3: CASSSGFLEDWDTQYF. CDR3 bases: TGTGCCAGCAGCTCCGGTTTCTTGGAGGACTGGGATACGCAGTATTTT.

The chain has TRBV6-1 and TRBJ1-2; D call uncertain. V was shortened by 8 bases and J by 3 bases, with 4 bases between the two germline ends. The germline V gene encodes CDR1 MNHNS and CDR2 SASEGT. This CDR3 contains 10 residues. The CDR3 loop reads CASGDYGYTF. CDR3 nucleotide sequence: TGTGCCAGCGGAGACTATGGCTACACCTTC.

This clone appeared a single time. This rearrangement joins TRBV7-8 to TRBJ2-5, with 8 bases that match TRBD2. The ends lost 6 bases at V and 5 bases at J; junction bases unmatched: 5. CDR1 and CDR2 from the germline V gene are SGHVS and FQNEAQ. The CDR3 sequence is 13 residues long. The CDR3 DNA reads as TGTGCCAGCAGAAGCGGGAGTGGCGAGACCCAGTACTTC. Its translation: CASRSGSGETQYF.

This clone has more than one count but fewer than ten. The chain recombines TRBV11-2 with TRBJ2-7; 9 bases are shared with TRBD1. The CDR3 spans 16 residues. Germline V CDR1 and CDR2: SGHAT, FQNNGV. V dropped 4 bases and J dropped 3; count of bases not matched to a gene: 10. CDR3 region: CASSSSQTTGGYEQYF. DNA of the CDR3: TGTGCCAGCAGCTCCTCCCAGACGACAGGGGGCTACGAGCAGTACTTC.

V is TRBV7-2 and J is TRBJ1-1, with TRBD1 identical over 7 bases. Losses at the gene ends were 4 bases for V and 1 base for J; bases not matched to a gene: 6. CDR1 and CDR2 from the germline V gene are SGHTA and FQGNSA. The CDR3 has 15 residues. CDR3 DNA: TGTGCCAGCAGCTCCACCAGGGGGGCGAACACTGAAGCTTTCTTT. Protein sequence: CASSSTRGANTEAFF.

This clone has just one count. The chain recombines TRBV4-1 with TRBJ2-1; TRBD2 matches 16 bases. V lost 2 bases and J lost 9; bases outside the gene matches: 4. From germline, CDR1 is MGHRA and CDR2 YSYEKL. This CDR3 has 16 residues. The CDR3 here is CASSQSGTSGRGEQFF. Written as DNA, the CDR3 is TGCGCCAGCAGCCAAAGCGGGACTAGCGGGAGGGGTGAGCAGTTCTTC.